The 20 T cell receptor beta chains below all came from one sample that was sequenced in a study of cytomegalovirus exposure and HLA in healthy donors. The primer mix had 60 Vbeta and 13 Jbeta primers. Sequencing used immunoSEQ multiplex PCR; TCRdb keeps in-frame clones, though not all of them. Here the sample spans under 150,000 clones, 70% to 85% being singletons. What was sequenced was PBMCs. These receptor sequences come from a man between 50 and 59 years old in good health and CMV-seronegative.

This clone was detected only a few times. The chain is built from TRBV12-5 and TRBJ2-3, with D unresolved. Germline V gene lookup returns CDR1 LGHNT and CDR2 FRNRAP. The V end was cut by 2 bases, the J end by 4 bases, with 4 bases between. This CDR3 region has 12 residues. Here the CDR3 DNA reads TGTGCTAGTGGTTTGTTCGCAGATACGCAGTATTTT. It codes for CASGLFADTQYF.

This clone has only a few counts. Within the sample, other DNA sequences also encode this same CDR3. The V and J genes are TRBV30 and TRBJ1-3; D gene unclear. This CDR3 has 13 amino acids. Trimming shortened V by 2 bases and J by 1 base, and 6 bases separated the two germline ends. CDR1 and CDR2 (germline): GTSNPN, SVGIG (reference sequence). CDR3 sequence reads: CAWSRGSGNTIYF. The CDR3 coding sequence is TGTGCCTGGAGTCGGGGTTCTGGAAACACCATATATTTT.

The genes are TRBV4-1 and TRBJ2-1; TRBD2 agrees at 7 bases. V shed 4 bases, J shed 3 bases, and the junction held 12 bases outside the gene matches. Per germline, CDR1 MGHRA and CDR2 YSYEKL. CDR3 length: 17 amino acids. CDR3 bases: TGCGCCAGCAGCCCCCTGGGGGGGATTAAAAACTACAATGAGCAGTTCTTC. Protein product: CASSPLGGIKNYNEQFF.

CDR3 protein: CASSRPGVTDTQYF. The DNA of the CDR3 is TGCGCCAGCAGCCGACCAGGTGTAACAGATACGCAGTATTTT. V and J are TRBV4-1 and TRBJ2-3; D remains ambiguous. The length of the CDR3 is 14 residues. V was pared by 4 bases and J by 3 bases, with 11 bases between. Germline V lookup: CDR1 MGHRA, CDR2 YSYEKL.

The chain carries TRBV27 and TRBJ1-4; D is uncertain. This CDR3 has 14 residues. V lost 10 bases to trimming and J lost 0 bases, with 12 bases between them. Germline-derived CDR1 and CDR2 are MNHEY and SMNVEV (reference sequence). Here the CDR3 reads CATKEVATNEKLFF. For the CDR3, the DNA is TGTGCCACCAAGGAGGTCGCAACTAATGAAAAACTGTTTTTT.

The rearrangement joins TRBV6-6 to TRBJ1-2; possible D gene TRBD1, 6 bases. Trimming removed 2 bases from V and 7 bases from J, with 11 bases in between. Per the germline V gene, CDR1 is MNHNY and CDR2 is SVGAGI (reference sequence). The CDR3 sequence is 13 residues long. CDR3 sequence reads: CASSYAGTSGYTF. CDR3 in DNA: TGTGCCAGCAGTTACGCCGGGACAAGTGGCTACACCTTC.

V and J are TRBV7-8 and TRBJ2-7; D is uncertain. The V gene's germline CDR1 is SGHVS and CDR2 FQNEAQ. V was cut by 1 base and J by 5 bases, with 6 bases left in between. This CDR3 is built from 12 residues. CDR3 sequence: CASSLVADEQYF. The CDR3 DNA reads as TGTGCCAGCAGCTTAGTGGCCGACGAGCAGTACTTC.

This chain joins TRBV6-1 and TRBJ1-3; D is unresolved. Germline-derived CDR1 and CDR2 are MNHNS and SASEGT. This CDR3 comprises 14 residues. V lost 4 bases and J 4 bases, leaving 11 bases between the germline ends. CDR3 amino acids: CASSVGRRGNTIYF. As DNA, the CDR3 is TGTGCCAGCAGTGTCGGCAGGAGGGGAAACACCATATATTTT.

This rearrangement joins TRBV19 to TRBJ1-1, with TRBD1 as a possible D gene (5 bases). The CDR3 totals 11 residues. Germline assignment: CDR1 LNHDA and CDR2 SQIVND (reference sequence). The V end was cut by 11 bases, the J end by 8 bases, with 15 bases between. This chain's CDR3 is CAGRRGREAFF. The CDR3 coding sequence is TGTGCCGGGAGGAGGGGTCGGGAAGCTTTCTTT.

This sequence joins TRBV5-6 and TRBJ2-2, with TRBD2 as a possible D gene (5 bases). In germline, CDR1 is SGHDT, CDR2 YYEEEE. The CDR3 is made up of 14 amino acids. Deletions cut 0 bases from V and 5 bases from J, with 8 bases between. In nucleotides, the CDR3 is TGTGCCAGCAGCTTGGTCTCGGGGACCGGGGAGCTGTTTTTT. Its translation is CASSLVSGTGELFF.

The J gene is TRBJ1-1, the V gene TRBV6-5; D is unresolved. Trimming pared 6 bases from V and 2 bases from J, leaving 10 bases between. The CDR3 runs 13 residues. Germline CDR1 is MNHEY and CDR2 is SVGAGI. CDR3 DNA sequence: TGTGCCAGCAGGGCAACATTTAACACTGAAGCTTTCTTT. It specifies CASRATFNTEAFF.

V and J are TRBV4-1 and TRBJ2-1; possible D gene TRBD1, 5 bases. Trimming removed 2 bases from V and 9 bases from J, with 11 bases in between. The V gene's germline CDR1 is MGHRA and CDR2 YSYEKL. The CDR3 totals 13 residues. The DNA of the CDR3 is TGCGCCAGCAGCCAACTCTCAGGGATTGAGCAGTTCTTC. Translation gives CASSQLSGIEQFF.

The rearrangement uses TRBV21-1 and TRBJ2-7; the tabulated D call, TRBD1, remains unverified against the DNA. TRBV21-1 is termed a pseudogene. This CDR3 spans 13 amino acids. The CDR3 bases are TGTGCCAGCAGCACCATACAGGTCCGCGAGCAGTACTTC. Residues: CASSTIQVREQYF.

Here the CDR3 DNA reads TGTGCCAGCAGCTGGACGGGACTCGCAAACACCATATATTTT. The encoded protein is CASSWTGLANTIYF. The gene calls are TRBV5-6 and TRBJ1-3; a weak D match, TRBD1 (5 bases). The CDR3 runs to 14 residues. V lost 3 bases to trimming and J lost 6 bases, with 13 bases between them. The germline CDR1 and CDR2 sequences are SGHDT and YYEEEE.

The V and J genes are TRBV28 and TRBJ2-3; TRBD2 might be the D (5 bases). Germline CDR1 reads MDHEN; CDR2 reads SYDVKM. CDR3 length: 16 amino acids. Trimming stripped 2 bases from V and 5 bases from J, with 17 bases between. The CDR3 reads CASSLGGVGSLDTQYF. CDR3 sequence (DNA): TGTGCCAGCAGTTTAGGAGGCGTGGGTAGTTTAGATACGCAGTATTTT.

The chain couples TRBV19 to TRBJ2-1; D perhaps matches TRBD2 (6 bases). The V and J ends lost 4 bases and 5 bases respectively, with 6 bases between them. CDR1 is LNHDA and CDR2 is SQIVND in the germline V gene (reference sequence). This CDR3 is 12 amino acids long. The CDR3 bases are TGTGCCAGTAGTAGGACTAACAATGAGCAGTTCTTC. It codes for CASSRTNNEQFF. Drawing the rest from reference TRBV19 and TRBJ2-1, the complete variable domain is DGGITQSPKYLFRKEGQNVTLSCEQNLNHDAMYWYRQDPGQGLRLIYYSQIVNDFQKGDIAEGYSVSREKKESFPLTVTSAQKNPTAFYLCASSRTNNEQFFGPGTRLTVL.

The chain recombines TRBV6-6 with TRBJ1-1; D is unresolved. Deletions cut 2 bases from V and 0 bases from J, with 7 bases between. The CDR3 is 14 residues long. CDR1 MNHNY and CDR2 SVGAGI come from the germline V gene (reference sequence). CDR3 nucleotides: TGTGCCAGCAGTTACCCCTCCCTGAACACTGAAGCTTTCTTT. It codes for CASSYPSLNTEAFF.

V usage is TRBV7-9 and J usage is TRBJ1-5; TRBD1 matches 8 bases. The V and J ends lost 5 bases and 5 bases, in that order; junction bases with no gene match: 5. Per germline, CDR1 SEHNR and CDR2 FQNEAQ (reference sequence). The CDR3 length is 14 residues. The CDR3 sequence: CASSPGTGYQPQHF. In nucleotides, the CDR3 is TGTGCCAGCAGCCCAGGGACAGGATATCAGCCCCAGCATTTT.

The rearrangement links TRBV19 to TRBJ2-7, with 8 bases fitting TRBD2. Germline CDR1 is LNHDA and CDR2 is SQIVND (reference sequence). This CDR3 has 15 amino acids. Germline trimming cut 0 bases from V and 2 bases from J; bases unmatched to any gene: 3. Written as DNA, the CDR3 is TGTGCCAGTAGTATAGAGGGTAGCGGGGCCTACGAGCAGTACTTC. Encoded protein: CASSIEGSGAYEQYF.

The CDR3 region is CASSTDPPGSTQYF. CDR3 in DNA: TGTGCCAGTAGTACCGATCCACCGGGGTCGACCCAGTACTTC. The chain employs TRBV19 and TRBJ2-5, with a possible D match to TRBD2 (5 bases). CDR1 is LNHDA and CDR2 is SQIVND in the germline V gene (reference sequence). The CDR3 is made up of 14 amino acids. Between the trimmed V and J ends, which lost 4 bases and 7 bases, there was a span of 16 bases.